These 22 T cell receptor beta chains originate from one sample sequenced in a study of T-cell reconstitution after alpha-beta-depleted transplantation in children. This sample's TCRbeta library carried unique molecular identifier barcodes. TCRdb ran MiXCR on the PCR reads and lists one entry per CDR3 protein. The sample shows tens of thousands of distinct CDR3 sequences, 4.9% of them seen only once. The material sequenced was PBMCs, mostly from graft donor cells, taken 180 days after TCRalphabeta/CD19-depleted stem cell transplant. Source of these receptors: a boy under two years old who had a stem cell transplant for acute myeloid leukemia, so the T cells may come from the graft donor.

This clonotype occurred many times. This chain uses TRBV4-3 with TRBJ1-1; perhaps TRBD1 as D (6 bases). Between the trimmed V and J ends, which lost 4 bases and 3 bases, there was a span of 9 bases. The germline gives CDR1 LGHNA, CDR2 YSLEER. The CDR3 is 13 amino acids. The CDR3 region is CASSRRGDTEAFF. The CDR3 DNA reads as TGCGCCAGCAGCCGGAGGGGGGACACTGAAGCTTTCTTT.

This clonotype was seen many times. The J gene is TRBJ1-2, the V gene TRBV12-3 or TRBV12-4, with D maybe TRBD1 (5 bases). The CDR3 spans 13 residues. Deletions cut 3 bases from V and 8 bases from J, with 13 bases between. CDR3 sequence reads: CASSFWGLGGYTF. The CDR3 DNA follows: TGTGCCAGCAGTTTCTGGGGGTTGGGGGGCTACACCTTC.

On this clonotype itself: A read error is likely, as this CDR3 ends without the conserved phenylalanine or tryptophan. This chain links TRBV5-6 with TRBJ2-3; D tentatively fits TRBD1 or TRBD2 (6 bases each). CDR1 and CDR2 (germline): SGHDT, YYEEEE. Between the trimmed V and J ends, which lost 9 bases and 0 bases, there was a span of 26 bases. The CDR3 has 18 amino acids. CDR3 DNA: TGTGCCATGAGCCACGGGGGCCCTACCTACTCTAGCACAGATACGCAGTATTCT. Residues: CAMSHGGPTYSSTDTQYS.

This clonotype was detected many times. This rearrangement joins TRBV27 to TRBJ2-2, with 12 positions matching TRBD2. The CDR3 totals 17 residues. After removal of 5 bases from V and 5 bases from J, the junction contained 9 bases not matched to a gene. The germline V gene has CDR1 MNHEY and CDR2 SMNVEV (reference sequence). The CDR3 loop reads CASSGATLAGGTGELFF. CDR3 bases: TGTGCCAGCAGTGGGGCGACACTAGCGGGGGGAACCGGGGAGCTGTTTTTT.

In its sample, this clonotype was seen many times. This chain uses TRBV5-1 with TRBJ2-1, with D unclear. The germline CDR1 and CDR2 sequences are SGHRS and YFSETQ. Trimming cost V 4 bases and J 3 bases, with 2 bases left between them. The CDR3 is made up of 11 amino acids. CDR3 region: CASSNYNEQFF. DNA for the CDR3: TGCGCCAGCAGCAACTACAATGAGCAGTTCTTC. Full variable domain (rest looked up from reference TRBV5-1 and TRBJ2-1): KAGVTQTPRYLIKTRGQQVTLSCSPISGHRSVSWYQQTPGQGLQFLFEYFSETQRNKGNFPGRFSGRQFSNSRSEMNVSTLELGDSALYLCASSNYNEQFFGPGTRLTVL.

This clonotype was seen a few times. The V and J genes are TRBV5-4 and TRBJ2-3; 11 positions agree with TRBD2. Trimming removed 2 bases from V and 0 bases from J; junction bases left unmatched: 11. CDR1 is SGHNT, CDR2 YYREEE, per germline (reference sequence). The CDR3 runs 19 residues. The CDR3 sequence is CASSFPSSGGSTSTDTQYF. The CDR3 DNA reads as TGTGCCAGCAGCTTTCCGTCTAGCGGGGGGTCTACTAGCACAGATACGCAGTATTTT.

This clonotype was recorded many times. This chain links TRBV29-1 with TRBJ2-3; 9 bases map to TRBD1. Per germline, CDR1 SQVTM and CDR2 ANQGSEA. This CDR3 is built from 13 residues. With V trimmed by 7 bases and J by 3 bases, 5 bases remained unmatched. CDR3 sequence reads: CSATGGQTDTQYF. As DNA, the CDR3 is TGCAGCGCCACAGGGGGCCAGACAGATACGCAGTATTTT.

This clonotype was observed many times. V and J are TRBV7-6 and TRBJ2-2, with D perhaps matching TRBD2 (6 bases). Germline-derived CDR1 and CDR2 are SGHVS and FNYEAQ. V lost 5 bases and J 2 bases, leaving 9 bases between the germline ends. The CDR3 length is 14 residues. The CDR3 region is CASSPGTNTGELFF. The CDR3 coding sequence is TGTGCCAGCAGCCCCGGGACTAACACCGGGGAGCTGTTTTTT.

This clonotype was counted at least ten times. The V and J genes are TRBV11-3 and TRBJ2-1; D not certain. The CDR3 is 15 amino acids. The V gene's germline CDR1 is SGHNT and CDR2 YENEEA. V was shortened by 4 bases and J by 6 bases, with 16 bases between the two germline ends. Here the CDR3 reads CASSSPRVGANEQFF. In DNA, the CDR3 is TGTGCCAGCAGCTCCCCCCGAGTAGGAGCCAATGAGCAGTTCTTC.

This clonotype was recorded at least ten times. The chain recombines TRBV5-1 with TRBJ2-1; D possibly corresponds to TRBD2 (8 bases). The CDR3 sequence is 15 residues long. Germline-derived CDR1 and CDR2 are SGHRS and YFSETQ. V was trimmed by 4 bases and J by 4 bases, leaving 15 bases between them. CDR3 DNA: TGCGCCAGCAGCCTGCGGGGGGACAGATACAATGAGCAGTTCTTC. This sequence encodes CASSLRGDRYNEQFF.

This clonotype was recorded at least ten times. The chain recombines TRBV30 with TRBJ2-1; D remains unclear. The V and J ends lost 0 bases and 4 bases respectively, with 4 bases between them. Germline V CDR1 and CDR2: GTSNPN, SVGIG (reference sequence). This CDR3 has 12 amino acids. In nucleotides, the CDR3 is TGTGCCTGGAGTGTGGTTTACAATGAGCAGTTCTTC. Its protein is CAWSVVYNEQFF. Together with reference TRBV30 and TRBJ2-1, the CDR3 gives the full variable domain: SQTIHQWPATLVQPVGSPLSLECTVEGTSNPNLYWYRQAAGRGLQLLFYSVGIGQISSEVPQNLSASRPQDRQFILSSKKLLLSDSGFYLCAWSVVYNEQFFGPGTRLTVL.

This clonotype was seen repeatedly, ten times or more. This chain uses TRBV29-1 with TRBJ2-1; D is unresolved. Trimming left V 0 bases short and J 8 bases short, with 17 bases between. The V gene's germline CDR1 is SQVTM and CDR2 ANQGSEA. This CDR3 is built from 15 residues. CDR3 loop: CSVEEWHGPIYEQFF. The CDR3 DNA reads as TGCAGCGTTGAAGAATGGCACGGGCCGATATATGAGCAGTTCTTC.

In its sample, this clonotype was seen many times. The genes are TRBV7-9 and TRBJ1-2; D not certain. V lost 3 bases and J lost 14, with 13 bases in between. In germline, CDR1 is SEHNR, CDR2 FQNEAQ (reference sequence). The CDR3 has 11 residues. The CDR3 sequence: CASSLGGYETF. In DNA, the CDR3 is TGTGCCAGCAGCTTGGGAGGGTATGAGACCTTC.

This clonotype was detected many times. The CDR3 loop reads CASSAGPNTEAFF. As DNA, the CDR3 is TGTGCCAGCAGCGCGGGCCCCAACACTGAAGCTTTCTTT. The chain links TRBV2 to TRBJ1-1; the D is unclear. Trimming took off 6 bases at V and 2 bases at J, with 10 bases between the two ends. The CDR3 contains 13 residues. Germline CDR1 and CDR2: SNHLY and FYNNEI.

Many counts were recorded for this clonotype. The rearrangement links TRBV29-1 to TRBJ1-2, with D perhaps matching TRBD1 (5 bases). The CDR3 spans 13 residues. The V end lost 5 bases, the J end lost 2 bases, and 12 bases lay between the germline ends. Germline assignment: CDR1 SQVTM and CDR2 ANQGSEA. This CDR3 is CSVPRGQNYGYTF. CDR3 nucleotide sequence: TGCAGCGTTCCCCGGGGCCAGAACTATGGCTACACCTTC.

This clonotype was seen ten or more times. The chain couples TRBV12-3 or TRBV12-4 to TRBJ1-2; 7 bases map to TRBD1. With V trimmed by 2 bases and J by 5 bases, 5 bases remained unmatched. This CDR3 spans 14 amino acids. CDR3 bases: TGTGCCAGCAGTTTAATGGCAGGGGGTTATGGCTACACCTTC. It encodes CASSLMAGGYGYTF.

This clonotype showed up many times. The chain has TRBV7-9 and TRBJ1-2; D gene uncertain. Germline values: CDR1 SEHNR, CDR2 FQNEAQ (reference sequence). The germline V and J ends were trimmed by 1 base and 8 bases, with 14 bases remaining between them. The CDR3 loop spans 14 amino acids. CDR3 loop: CASSLVGVPRGYTF. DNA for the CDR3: TGTGCCAGCAGCTTAGTGGGCGTACCGCGAGGCTACACCTTC.

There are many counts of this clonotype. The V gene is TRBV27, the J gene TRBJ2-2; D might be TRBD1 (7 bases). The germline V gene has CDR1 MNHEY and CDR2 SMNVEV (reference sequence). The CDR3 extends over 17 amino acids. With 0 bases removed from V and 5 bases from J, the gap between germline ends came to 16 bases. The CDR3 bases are TGTGCCAGCAGTTTATCTAGAATCGCAGGGGGGACCGGGGAGCTGTTTTTT. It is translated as CASSLSRIAGGTGELFF.

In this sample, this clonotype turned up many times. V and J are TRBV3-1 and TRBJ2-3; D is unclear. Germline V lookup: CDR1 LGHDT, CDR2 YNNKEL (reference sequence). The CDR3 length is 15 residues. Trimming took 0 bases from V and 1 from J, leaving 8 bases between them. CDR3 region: CASSQEPSGTDTQYF. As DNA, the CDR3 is TGTGCCAGCAGCCAAGAACCCAGCGGCACAGATACGCAGTATTTT.

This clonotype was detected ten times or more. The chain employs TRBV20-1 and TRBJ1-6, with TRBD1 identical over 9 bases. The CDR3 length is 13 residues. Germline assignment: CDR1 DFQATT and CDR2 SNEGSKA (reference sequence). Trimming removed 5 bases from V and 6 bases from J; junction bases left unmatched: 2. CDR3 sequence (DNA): TGCAGTGCTGCGGACAGGGGTAATTCACCCCTCCACTTT. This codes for CSAADRGNSPLHF.

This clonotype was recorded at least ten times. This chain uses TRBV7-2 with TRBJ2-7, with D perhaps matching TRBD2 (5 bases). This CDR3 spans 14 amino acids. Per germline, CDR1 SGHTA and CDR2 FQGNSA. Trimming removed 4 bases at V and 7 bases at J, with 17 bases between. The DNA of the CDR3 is TGTGCCAGCAGCTCCTTATGGGCCCGGGGAGAGCAGTACTTC. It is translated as CASSSLWARGEQYF.

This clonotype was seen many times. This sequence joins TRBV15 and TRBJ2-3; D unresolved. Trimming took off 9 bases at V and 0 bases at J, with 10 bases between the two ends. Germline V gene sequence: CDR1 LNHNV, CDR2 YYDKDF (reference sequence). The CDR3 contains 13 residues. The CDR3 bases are TGTGCCACGGGATCGGACAGCACAGATACGCAGTATTTT. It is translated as CATGSDSTDTQYF. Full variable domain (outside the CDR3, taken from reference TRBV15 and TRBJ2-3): DAMVIQNPRYQVTQFGKPVTLSCSQTLNHNVMYWYQQKSSQAPKLLFHYYDKDFNNEADTPDNFQSRRPNTSFCFLDIRSPGLGDTAMYLCATGSDSTDTQYFGPGTRLTVL.